These T cell receptor beta chains were read from a single sample in a study of long-term antiretroviral therapy in people with HIV. Using immunoSEQ multiplex PCR, the repertoire was profiled, and TCRdb retains in-frame clones only, with some absent. The table lists 25,000 to 40,000 clones, roughly 97% of them singletons. Sample: unsorted PBMCs, taken 7.6 years after starting antiretroviral therapy. These TCRs come from a man aged 30 to 45 with HIV. Each CDR3 is given with its conserved first and last residue. The D gene is left open where the match is weak. Rows give clone size only sometimes, using once, few, many, or a class for an expanded clone.

TRBV9,NA,TRBJ1-1,NA,TGTGCCAGCAGCGAGCCCGCTGGACAGTCGAACACTGAAGCTTTCTTT,CASSEPAGQSNTEAFF
TRBV2,once,TRBJ2-1,TRBD2,TGTGCCAGCAAGGGACTAGCGAAACCGAGCTCCTACAATGAGCAGTTCTTC,CASKGLAKPSSYNEQFF
TRBV4-3,NA,TRBJ1-2,NA,TGCGCCAGCAGCCAAGATGGGCCAGGAGCTAACTATGGCTACACCTTC,CASSQDGPGANYGYTF
TRBV6-1,NA,TRBJ1-2,TRBD1,TGTGCCAGCAGTGAAGAGGTTTGGGACAGGGTTGGCTACACCTTC,CASSEEVWDRVGYTF
TRBV9,NA,TRBJ2-7,TRBD1,TGTGCCAGCAGCGGTACAGGGGACGAGCAGTACTTC,CASSGTGDEQYF
TRBV15,once,TRBJ2-7,TRBD1,TGTGCCACCAGCAGACGAGGACAGGGCCCCTACGAGCAGTACTTC,CATSRRGQGPYEQYF
TRBV27,NA,TRBJ1-1,NA,TGTGCCAGCAGTCCACAGGATGGGAACACTGAAGCTTTCTTT,CASSPQDGNTEAFF
TRBV6-1,NA,TRBJ1-5,NA,TGTGCCAGCAGTGAGTGGACAGTTAGCAATCAGCCCCAGCATTTT,CASSEWTVSNQPQHF
TRBV19,NA,TRBJ1-5,NA,TGTGCCAGTAGTATCCCCCAGACTGATCAGCCCCAGCATTTT,CASSIPQTDQPQHF
TRBV7-9,NA,TRBJ2-7,NA,TGTGCCAGCAGCGAGCGGGCCGCGGATCCTCCCTACGAGCAGTACTTC,CASSERAADPPYEQYF
TRBV4-1,NA,TRBJ1-5,NA,TGCGCCAGCAGCCAAGAGGGGTACCTCAATCAGCCCCAGCATTTT,CASSQEGYLNQPQHF
TRBV7-9,NA,TRBJ1-2,TRBD1,TGTGCCAGCAGCTCGACACAGGGGAACTATGGCTACACCTTC,CASSSTQGNYGYTF
TRBV7-2,NA,TRBJ2-7,NA,TGTGCCAGCAGCTTGACCGGGACGGACTCCTACGAGCAGTACTTC,CASSLTGTDSYEQYF
TRBV5-4,NA,TRBJ1-2,NA,TGTGCCAGCAGCTGGGGGAGTATGGGGGGAGGCTACACCTTC,CASSWGSMGGGYTF
TRBV5-1,NA,TRBJ2-7,NA,TGCGCCAGCGGCATTTCTGGGGGCTCCTACGAGCAGTACTTC,CASGISGGSYEQYF
TRBV10-2,NA,TRBJ2-7,TRBD2,TGCGCCAGCAGGAAGGCGGGAGGAACAACCTACGAGCAGTACTTC,CASRKAGGTTYEQYF
TRBV14,NA,TRBJ2-5,NA,TGTGCCAGCAGCCATTTGGGTCAAGAGACCCAGTACTTC,CASSHLGQETQYF
TRBV6-1,NA,TRBJ2-5,NA,TGTGCCAGCATCCAGGGAGGTTACCAAGAGACCCAGTACTTC,CASIQGGYQETQYF
TRBV18,NA,TRBJ2-7,TRBD1,TGTGCCAGCTCACCAACCGGGACAGGGTACGAGCAGTACTTC,CASSPTGTGYEQYF
TRBV19,NA,TRBJ1-2,NA,TGTGCCAGTAGTATAGATACCGAGCTGGGCAGGCCGTCTGGCTACACCTTC,CASSIDTELGRPSGYTF
TRBV4-3,NA,TRBJ1-1,NA,TGCGCCAGCAGCCAACGGTCAATGAACACTGAAGCTTTCTTT,CASSQRSMNTEAFF
TRBV6-5,NA,TRBJ1-4,NA,TGTGCCAGCAGTCCCGGGGCACTCAATGAAAAACTGTTTTTT,CASSPGALNEKLFF
TRBV7-9,NA,TRBJ1-5,TRBD1,TGTGCCAGCAGCTTAGCAGGGGGCGGTCAGCCCCAGCATTTT,CASSLAGGGQPQHF
TRBV20-1,NA,TRBJ2-1,NA,TGCAGTGCTGCGATCAATGAGCAGTTCTTC,CSAAINEQFF
TRBV9,NA,TRBJ1-3,NA,TGTGCCAGCAGCGTATCCCGGACCGGACCTGGAGCCGGTAACACCATATATTTT,CASSVSRTGPGAGNTIYF
TRBV5-1,NA,TRBJ1-2,TRBD1,TGCGCCAGCAGCTTATCCCAGGGGGCGACCACCTATGGCTACACCTTC,CASSLSQGATTYGYTF
TRBV15,NA,TRBJ2-1,TRBD2,TGTGCCACCAGCGGGCTTACTAGCGGCTCCTACAATGAGCAGTTCTTC,CATSGLTSGSYNEQFF
TRBV5-1,once,TRBJ1-2,NA,TGCGCCAGCAGCTTGGCTATAGGGCCCAACTATGGCTACACCTTC,CASSLAIGPNYGYTF
TRBV19,NA,TRBJ2-7,TRBD1,TGTGCTGGGACAGGGGACTACGAGCAGTACTTC,CAGTGDYEQYF
TRBV6-1,NA,TRBJ1-5,TRBD1,TGTGCCAGCAGTGAATACTGGGACAGTAGCAATCAGCCCCAGCATTTT,CASSEYWDSSNQPQHF